Included here is one TCR beta chain sequence, with context. Its antigen remains unidentified. The cDNA had a unique molecular identifier and a template-switch universal primer site. TCRdb redid the calling of the 5' RACE reads with MiXCR, one entry per CDR3 protein. Here the sample spans fewer than 900,000 distinct CDR3 sequences, roughly 18% being singletons. This CDR3 has 14 residues. The germline V gene encodes CDR1 MNHNS and CDR2 SASEGT. V dropped 6 bases and J dropped 4 bases, with 15 bases sitting between them. These data are taken from a study of identical twins. Regarding the study as a whole: Models underestimated how often monozygotic twins shared out-of-frame TCR alpha.

These data also formed part of another study, on T cells expressing NK-cell markers.

Material: PBMCs. This chain links TRBV6-1 with TRBJ1-1, with D perhaps matching TRBD1 (5 bases). This TCR came from a woman between 18 and 29 years old in good health. DNA of the CDR3: TGTGCCAGCAGACGGGGACTTCGGACCACTGAAGCTTTCTTT. Its protein is CASRRGLRTTEAFF.